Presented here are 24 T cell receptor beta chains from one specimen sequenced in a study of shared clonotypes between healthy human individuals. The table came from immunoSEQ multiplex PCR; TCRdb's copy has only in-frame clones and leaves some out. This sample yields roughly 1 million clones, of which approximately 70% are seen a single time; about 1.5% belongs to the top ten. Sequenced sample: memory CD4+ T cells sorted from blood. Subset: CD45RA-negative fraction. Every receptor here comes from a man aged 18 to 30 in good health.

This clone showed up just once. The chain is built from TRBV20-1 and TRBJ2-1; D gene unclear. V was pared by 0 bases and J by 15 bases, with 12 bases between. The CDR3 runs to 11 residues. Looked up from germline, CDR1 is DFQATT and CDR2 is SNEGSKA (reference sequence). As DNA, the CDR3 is TGCAGTGCTAGAGAACACCTCGCCCGGTTCTTC. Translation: CSAREHLARFF.

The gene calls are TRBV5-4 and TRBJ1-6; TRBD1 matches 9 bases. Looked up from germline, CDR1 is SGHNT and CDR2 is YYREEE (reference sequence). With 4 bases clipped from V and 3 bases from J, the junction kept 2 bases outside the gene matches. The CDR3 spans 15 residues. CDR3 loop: CASSKDRGYNSPLHF. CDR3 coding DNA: TGTGCCAGCAGCAAGGACAGGGGCTATAATTCACCCCTCCACTTT.

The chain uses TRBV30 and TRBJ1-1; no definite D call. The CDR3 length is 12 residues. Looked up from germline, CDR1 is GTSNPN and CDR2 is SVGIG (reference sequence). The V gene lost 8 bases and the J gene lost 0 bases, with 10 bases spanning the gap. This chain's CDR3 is CAGVGMNTEAFF. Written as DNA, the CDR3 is TGTGCCGGGGTCGGTATGAACACTGAAGCTTTCTTT.

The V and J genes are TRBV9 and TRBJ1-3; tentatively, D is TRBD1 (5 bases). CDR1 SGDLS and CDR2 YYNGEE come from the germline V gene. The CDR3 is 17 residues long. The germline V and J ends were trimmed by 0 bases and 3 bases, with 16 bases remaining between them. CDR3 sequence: CASSVAFSQGGGNTIYF. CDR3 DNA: TGTGCCAGCAGCGTAGCCTTTTCCCAGGGCGGTGGAAACACCATATATTTT. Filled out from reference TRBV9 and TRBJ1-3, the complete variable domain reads DSGVTQTPKHLITATGQRVTLRCSPRSGDLSVYWYQQSLDQGLQFLIQYYNGEERAKGNILERFSAQQFPDLHSELNLSSLELGDSALYFCASSVAFSQGGGNTIYFGEGSWLTVV.

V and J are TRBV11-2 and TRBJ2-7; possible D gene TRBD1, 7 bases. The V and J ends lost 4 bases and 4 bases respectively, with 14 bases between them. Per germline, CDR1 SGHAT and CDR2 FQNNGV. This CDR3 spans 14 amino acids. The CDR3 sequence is CASSSQGGPYEQYF. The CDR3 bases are TGTGCCAGCAGCTCCCAGGGGGGCCCGTACGAGCAGTACTTC.

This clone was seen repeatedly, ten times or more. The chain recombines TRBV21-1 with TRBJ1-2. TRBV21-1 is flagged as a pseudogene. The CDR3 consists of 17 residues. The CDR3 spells CASSKERVRCANYGYTF. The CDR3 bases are TGTGCCAGCAGCAAGGAGAGGGTTCGCTGTGCTAACTATGGCTACACCTTC.

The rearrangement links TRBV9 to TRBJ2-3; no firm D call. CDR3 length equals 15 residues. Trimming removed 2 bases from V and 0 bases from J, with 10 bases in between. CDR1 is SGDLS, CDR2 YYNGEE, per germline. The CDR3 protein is CASSVGQRSTDTQYF. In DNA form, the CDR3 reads TGTGCCAGCAGCGTCGGCCAGAGAAGCACAGATACGCAGTATTTT.

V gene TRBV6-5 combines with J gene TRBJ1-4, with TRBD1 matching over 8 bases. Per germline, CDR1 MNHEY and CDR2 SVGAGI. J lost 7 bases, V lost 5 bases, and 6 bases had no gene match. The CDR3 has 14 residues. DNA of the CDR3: TGTGCCAGCAGTAAACAGGGGGGCGCTGAAAAACTGTTTTTT. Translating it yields CASSKQGGAEKLFF.

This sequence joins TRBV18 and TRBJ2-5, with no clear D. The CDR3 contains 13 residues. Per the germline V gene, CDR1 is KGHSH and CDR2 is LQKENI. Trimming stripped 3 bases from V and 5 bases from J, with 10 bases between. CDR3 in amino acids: CASSPTTGETQYF. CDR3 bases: TGTGCCAGCTCACCCACAACCGGCGAGACCCAGTACTTC.

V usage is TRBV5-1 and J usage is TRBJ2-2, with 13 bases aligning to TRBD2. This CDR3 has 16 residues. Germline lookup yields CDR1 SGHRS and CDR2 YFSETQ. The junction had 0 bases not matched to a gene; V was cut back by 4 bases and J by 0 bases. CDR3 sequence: CASSTSGGANTGELFF. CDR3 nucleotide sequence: TGCGCCAGCAGCACTAGCGGGGGGGCGAACACCGGGGAGCTGTTTTTT.

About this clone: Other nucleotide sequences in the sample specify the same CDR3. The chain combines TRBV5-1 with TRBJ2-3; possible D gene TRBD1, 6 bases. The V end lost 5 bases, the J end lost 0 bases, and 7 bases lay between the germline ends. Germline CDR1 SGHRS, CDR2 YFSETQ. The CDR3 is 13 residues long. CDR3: CASRGGSTDTQYF. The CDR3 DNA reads TGCGCCAGCAGAGGGGGTAGCACAGATACGCAGTATTTT. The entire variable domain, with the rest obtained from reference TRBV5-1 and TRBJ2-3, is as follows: KAGVTQTPRYLIKTRGQQVTLSCSPISGHRSVSWYQQTPGQGLQFLFEYFSETQRNKGNFPGRFSGRQFSNSRSEMNVSTLELGDSALYLCASRGGSTDTQYFGPGTRLTVL.

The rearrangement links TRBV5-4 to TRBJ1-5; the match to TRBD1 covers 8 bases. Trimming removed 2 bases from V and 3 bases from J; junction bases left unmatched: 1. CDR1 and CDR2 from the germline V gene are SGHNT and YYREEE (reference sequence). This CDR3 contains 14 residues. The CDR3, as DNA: TGTGCCAGCAGCTTACAGGGGGACAATCAGCCCCAGCATTTT. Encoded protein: CASSLQGDNQPQHF.

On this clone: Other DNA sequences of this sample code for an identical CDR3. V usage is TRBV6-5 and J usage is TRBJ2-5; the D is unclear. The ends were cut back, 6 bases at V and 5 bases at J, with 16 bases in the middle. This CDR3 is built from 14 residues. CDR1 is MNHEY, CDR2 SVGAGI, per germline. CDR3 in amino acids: CASRGMDGRETQYF. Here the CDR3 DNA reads TGTGCCAGCAGGGGGATGGACGGTCGGGAGACCCAGTACTTC.

CDR3 DNA sequence: TGTGCCAGCAGCCGACTAGCGGGTCAAGAGACCCAGTACTTC. Protein: CASSRLAGQETQYF. The chain is built from TRBV6-5 and TRBJ2-5; 10 nucleotides align to TRBD2. The CDR3 has 14 amino acids. CDR1 and CDR2 from the germline V gene are MNHEY and SVGAGI. Trimming cost V 6 bases and J 2 bases; bases outside gene matches: 3.

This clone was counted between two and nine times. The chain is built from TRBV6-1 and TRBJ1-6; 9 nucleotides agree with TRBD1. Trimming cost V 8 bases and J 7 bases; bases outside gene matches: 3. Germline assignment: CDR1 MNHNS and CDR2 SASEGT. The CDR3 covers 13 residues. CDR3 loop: CASSDRGNSPLHF. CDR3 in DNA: TGTGCCAGCTCCGACAGGGGGAATTCACCCCTCCACTTT.

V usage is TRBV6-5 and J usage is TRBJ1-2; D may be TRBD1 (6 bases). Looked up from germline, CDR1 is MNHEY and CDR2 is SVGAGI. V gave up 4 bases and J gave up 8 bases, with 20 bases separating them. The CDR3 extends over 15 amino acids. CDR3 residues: CASSSYRAGVEGYTF. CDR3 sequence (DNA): TGTGCCAGCAGTTCCTACCGGGCAGGGGTTGAAGGCTACACCTTC.

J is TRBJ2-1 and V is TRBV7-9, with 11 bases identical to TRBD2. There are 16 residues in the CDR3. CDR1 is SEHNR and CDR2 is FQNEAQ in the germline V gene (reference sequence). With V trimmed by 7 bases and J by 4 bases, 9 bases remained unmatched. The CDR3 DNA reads TGTGCCAGCAAGGGGACTAGCGGAGAGACATACAATGAGCAGTTCTTC. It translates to CASKGTSGETYNEQFF.

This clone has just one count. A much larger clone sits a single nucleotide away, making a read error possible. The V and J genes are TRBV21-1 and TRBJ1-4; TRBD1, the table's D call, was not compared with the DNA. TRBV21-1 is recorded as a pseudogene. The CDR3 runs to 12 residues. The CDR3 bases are TGTGCCAGCAGCGAAAGGGGGGAAAAACTGTTTTTT. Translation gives CASSERGEKLFF.

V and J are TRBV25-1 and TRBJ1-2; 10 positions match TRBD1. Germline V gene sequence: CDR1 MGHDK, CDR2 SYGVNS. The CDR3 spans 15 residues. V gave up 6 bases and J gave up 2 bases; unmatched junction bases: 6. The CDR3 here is CASRPGDRGNYGYTF. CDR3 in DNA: TGTGCCAGCAGGCCGGGGGACAGGGGAAACTATGGCTACACCTTC.

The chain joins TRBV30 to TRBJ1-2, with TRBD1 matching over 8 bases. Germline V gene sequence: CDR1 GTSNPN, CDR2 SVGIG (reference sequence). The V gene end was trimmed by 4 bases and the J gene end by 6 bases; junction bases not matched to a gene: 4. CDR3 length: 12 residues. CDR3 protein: CAWTRGLDGYTF. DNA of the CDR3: TGTGCCTGGACCAGGGGGCTGGATGGCTACACCTTC.

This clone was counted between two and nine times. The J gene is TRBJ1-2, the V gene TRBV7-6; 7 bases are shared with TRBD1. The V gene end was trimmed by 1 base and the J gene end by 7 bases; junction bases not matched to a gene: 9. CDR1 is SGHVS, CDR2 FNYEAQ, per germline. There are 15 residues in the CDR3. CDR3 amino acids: CASSLDATGSIGYTF. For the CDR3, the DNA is TGTGCCAGCAGCTTAGATGCGACAGGGTCTATTGGCTACACCTTC.

CDR3 residues: CASSLAGVGSYNEQFF. In DNA, the CDR3 is TGCGCCAGCAGCTTAGCCGGAGTTGGCTCCTACAATGAGCAGTTCTTC. The rearrangement joins TRBV5-1 to TRBJ2-1; D unclear. Trimming stripped 2 bases from V and 0 bases from J, with 12 bases between. The CDR3 spans 16 residues. CDR1 and CDR2 (germline): SGHRS, YFSETQ.

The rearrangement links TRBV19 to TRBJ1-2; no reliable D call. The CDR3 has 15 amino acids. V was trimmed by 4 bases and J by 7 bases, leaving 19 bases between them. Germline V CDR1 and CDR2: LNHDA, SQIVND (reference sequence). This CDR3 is CASSTGPGLGAGYTF. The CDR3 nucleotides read TGTGCCAGTAGTACTGGACCGGGCCTGGGAGCTGGCTACACCTTC.

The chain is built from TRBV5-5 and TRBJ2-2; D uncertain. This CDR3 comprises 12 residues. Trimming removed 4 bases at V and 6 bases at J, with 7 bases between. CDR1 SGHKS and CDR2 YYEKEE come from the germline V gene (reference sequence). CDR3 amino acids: CASSPLSGELFF. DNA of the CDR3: TGTGCCAGCAGCCCCCTCTCCGGGGAGCTGTTTTTT.